Judged by abundance, the clone carrying this T cell receptor (beta chain) is medium-sized. The antigen remains undetermined. At one of its ends the junction is not consistent with the germline gene, which may arise from a read error. This sample is drawn from a study of T-cell reconstitution after alpha-beta-depleted transplantation in children. General observations from the study: T-cell counts and diversity were attributed mostly to newly produced T cells one year after transplant. In some patients, recipient T cells and intrathymic progenitors surviving conditioning explained high day-60 diversity. Several hundred expanded graft clones reportedly were the source of alpha-beta T cells about two months after transplant.

This CDR3 contains 13 residues. Germline lookup yields CDR1 SGDLS and CDR2 YYNGEE. Molecular barcoding with unique molecular identifiers was used for the TCRbeta library. TCRdb re-derived calls from the PCR reads in MiXCR, one entry per CDR3 protein. The repertoire holds 45,000 to 50,000 distinct CDR3 sequences, 50% to 55% seen once, with around two fifths in the top ten. The rearrangement links TRBV9 to TRBJ2-7, with D perhaps matching TRBD2 (6 bases). The sequencing used peripheral blood, collected before TCRalphabeta/CD19-depleted stem cell transplant. This clonotype originated in a boy under three years old with SCID, due to receive a stem cell transplant. For the CDR3, the DNA is TGTGCCAGCAGCGTAGTGGGTAGCGGTCCACAGTCCTTC. Translated, it gives CASSVVGSGPQSF.